This TCR beta chain is drawn from a study of T cells in tumors after PD-1 blockade. Turning to the study itself: Excluded were patients with checkpoint blockade, immunosuppressants, or radiotherapy or other anti-cancer therapy within 4 weeks. A subset received ongoing vismodegib 150 mg daily alongside anti-PD-1 therapy.

Genomic DNA template from tumor biopsies or peripheral blood, about 616 ng to 6,500 ng input. The CDR3 totals 16 residues. V was cut by 0 bases and J by 6 bases, with 15 bases left in between. The V gene's germline CDR1 is MRHNA and CDR2 SNTAGT. Here immunoSEQ multiplex PCR was the method, and the copy in TCRdb shows in-frame clones only, minus some. The sample holds about 15,000 clones, roughly 87% seen once. Only a few counts were recorded for this clone. This material consisted of PBMCs, taken after anti-PD-1 treatment. The source of this sequence is a human donor with basal cell carcinoma. V gene TRBV6-4 combines with J gene TRBJ2-1; perhaps TRBD2 as D (6 bases). CDR3 DNA: TGTGCCAGCAGTGACTCAGGTAGCGGAGACCTCAATGAGCAGTTCTTC. The encoded protein is CASSDSGSGDLNEQFF.